This T cell receptor (delta chain) was obtained from a study of DNA immune sequencing with unique molecular identifiers (dated by TCRdb to 2020 to 2021). Study-wide context: Immunomagnetic cell separation was used to enrich gammadelta T cells from buffy coats, and the genomic DNA of the enriched gammadelta T cells was sequenced. Fluorescence-activated cell sorting was used to enrich gammadelta T cells from the PBMC of approximately ten healthy people. To compare enriched with non-enriched material, 95 to 100 ng of enriched gammadelta T-cell DNA and 0.85 to 1 ug of non-enriched PBMC DNA were sequenced. The study developed and validated an ultrasensitive DNA-based TRD repertoire sequencing method using PCR-introduced unique molecular identifiers. Validation of the sequencing method was done both on synthetic reference molecules and on blood samples taken from healthy individuals. Healthy individuals were used as donors, and sorted peripheral blood gammadelta T cells were profiled from nine to eleven of these donors. Overall study results and their limits: Variation in TRD repertoire diversity was observed between healthy donors, with several donors found to be highly oligoclonal, in that the top 5 clonotypes exceeded half of productive molecules. Among clonotypes from healthy donors, the most common TRD rearrangement was TRDV2 paired with TRDJ1. Novel TRD sequences not targeted by the primers cannot be detected with the primer-based approach.

CDR1 and CDR2 (GEAIGNYY, EKD) derive from the germline V gene. Including cysteine and phenylalanine, the CDR3 has 15 amino acids. Only the CDR3 DNA stays, 45 bases, in frame from base 1. Library preparation employed multiplex PCR. A 32-plex assay amplified the genomic DNA, with primers for all 8 TRDV and 4 TRDJ genes spanning the CDR3. A 12-nucleotide UMI was introduced during around 3 barcoding PCR cycles, after which a second PCR was performed with Illumina adapter primers. AMPure XP beads were used to purify the libraries, and library quality was checked on a Fragment Analyzer using the HS NGS Fragment kit. An Illumina MiniSeq mid-output kit with roughly 20% PhiX and 150 cycles of paired-end reads was used for sequencing. On the study's bioinformatics: Reads were processed with MIGEC version 1.2.9 to group reads by UMI and build error-corrected consensus sequences. Post-processing used modified VDJtools version 1.2.1 scripts and the tcR R package. In TCRdb, clones were called once more from the public reads by CATT, and rows of identical DNA were later combined. TCRdb's processing, not the authors', yielded these V and J calls. The sample table contains a few thousand delta-chain clones; only one count was recorded for 9.5% to 13% of them. Together, the top ten hold approximately 50% of the sample.

In the case of this clone: No antigen is known for it. A far more abundant clone sits one base away, making this likely a read error. Other DNA sequences in the same sample also yield this CDR3.

The V gene is TRDV2 and the J gene is TRDJ1; a weak D assignment points to TRDD3 (5 bases agree). The sequence came from a human donor in good health. The sample consisted of gamma-delta T cells enriched from blood buffy coat, or unenriched PBMCs (not recorded which). The DNA sequence follows: TGTGCCTGCGACACCGTCGGGGAAAACACCGATAAACTCATCTTT. This translates into CACDTVGENTDKLIF.